This T cell receptor beta chain was documented in a study of shared clonotypes between healthy human individuals. Study-level points and caveats: The study found roughly 5% of naive CD4 clonotypes shared across a handful of donors. Having only a few donors restricted how much genetic and exposure-history diversity was captured.

Replicate PCRs from sorted subsets contained around 200 ng DNA, which is 29,000 or so T cell genomes. TCRdb's copy holds only in-frame clones and misses some; the assay was immunoSEQ multiplex PCR. The profile shows around 700,000 clones, 72% of them singletons. The study separated CD4+ cells into CD45RA+ naive and CD45RA-negative memory subsets. Remarks on this clone: Its specificity is not known.

This TCR was sampled from a woman in her thirties in good health. The source material was memory CD4+ T cells sorted from blood. Subset noted: CD45RA-negative fraction.

CDR3 sequence: CASSPRQDPTDTQYF. The CDR3, as DNA: TGTGCCAGCTCGCCTCGACAGGATCCCACAGATACGCAGTATTTT. The chain combines TRBV18 with TRBJ2-3; a possible D gene is TRBD1 (6 bases). Trimming left V 6 bases short and J 2 bases short, with 15 bases between. Germline assignment: CDR1 KGHSH and CDR2 LQKENI. The CDR3 extends over 15 amino acids.